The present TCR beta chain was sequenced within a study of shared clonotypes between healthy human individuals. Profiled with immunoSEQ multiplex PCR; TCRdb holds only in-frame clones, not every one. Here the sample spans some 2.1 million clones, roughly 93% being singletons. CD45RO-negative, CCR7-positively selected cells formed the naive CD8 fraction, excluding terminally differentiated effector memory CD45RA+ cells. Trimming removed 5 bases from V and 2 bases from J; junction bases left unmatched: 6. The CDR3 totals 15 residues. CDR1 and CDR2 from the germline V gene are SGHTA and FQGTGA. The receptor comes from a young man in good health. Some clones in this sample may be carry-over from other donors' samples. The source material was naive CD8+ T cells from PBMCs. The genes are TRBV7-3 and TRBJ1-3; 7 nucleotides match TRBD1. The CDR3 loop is CASSRFDRAGNTIYF. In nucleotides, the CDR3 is TGTGCCAGCAGCCGCTTCGACAGGGCTGGAAACACCATATATTTT.